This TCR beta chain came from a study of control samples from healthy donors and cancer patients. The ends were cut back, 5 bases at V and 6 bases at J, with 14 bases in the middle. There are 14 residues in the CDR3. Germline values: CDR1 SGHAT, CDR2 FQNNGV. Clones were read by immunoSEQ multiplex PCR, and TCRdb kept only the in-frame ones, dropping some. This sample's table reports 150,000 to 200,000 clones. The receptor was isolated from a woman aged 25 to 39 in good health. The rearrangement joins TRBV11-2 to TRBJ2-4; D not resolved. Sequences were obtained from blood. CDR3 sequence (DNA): TGTGCCAGCAGCCCCCTGCACTTCTCAAACATTCAGTACTTC. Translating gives CASSPLHFSNIQYF.